A selection of T cell receptor beta chains follows, all from one sample in a study of blood T cells in healthy people across ages. MiXCR, run by TCRdb on the 5' RACE reads, gives a single entry per CDR3 protein. The sample lists 600,000 to 900,000 distinct CDR3 sequences, under 30% occurring once. The sample also formed part of further work on T cells of mothers and their children.

The sequenced sample was blood. Every receptor here comes from a boy aged 10-17 years in good health. CDR3s include the opening cysteine and the closing phenylalanine or tryptophan. The order of the fields is V gene, clone size, D gene, J gene, CDR3 DNA, CDR3 protein. D genes are given only for firm matches. Clone sizes are given selectively: once, few, many, or a class where the clone is expanded.

TRBV6-1,NA,NA,TRBJ1-6,TGTGCCAGCAGTGTACAGGGAGGGCTAAGTTCACCCCTCCACTTT,CASSVQGGLSSPLHF
TRBV9,NA,NA,TRBJ1-2,TGTGCCAGCAGCGTAGAGAGACAACCGAACCCATTAGCCTATGGCTACACCTTC,CASSVERQPNPLAYGYTF
TRBV11-2,NA,TRBD2,TRBJ2-2,TGTGCCAGCAGCTTCGGGGGGGCGGTCACCGGGGAGCTGTTTTTT,CASSFGGAVTGELFF
TRBV27,NA,NA,TRBJ2-1,TGTGCCAGCAGGCGTTACAATGAGCAGTTCTTC,CASRRYNEQFF
TRBV7-3,NA,NA,TRBJ1-2,TGTGCCAGCGGCTTATATGCTAACTATGGCTACACCTTC,CASGLYANYGYTF
TRBV12-3/TRBV12-4,NA,NA,TRBJ2-3,TGTGCCAGCAGTTTGTTGGGGGCTGGCACAGATACGCAGTATTTT,CASSLLGAGTDTQYF
TRBV12-3/TRBV12-4,few,NA,TRBJ1-1,TGTGCCAGCAGTTTCTGGGGAGTGAACACTGAAGCTTTCTTT,CASSFWGVNTEAFF
TRBV12-3/TRBV12-4,NA,NA,TRBJ2-5,TGTGCCAGCAGCCTCGGACTGATAAAGGAGACCCAGTACTTC,CASSLGLIKETQYF
TRBV2,NA,NA,TRBJ2-2,TGTGCCAGTCCCCGCCTGGCGGGGGCGGGCGGGGAGCTGTTTTTT,CASPRLAGAGGELFF
TRBV5-4,few,TRBD2,TRBJ2-5,TGTGCCAGCAGGCCTCAGCGGGGGGGTTCCCAAGAGACCCAGTACTTC,CASRPQRGGSQETQYF
TRBV9,few,TRBD2,TRBJ2-5,TGTGCCAGCAGCGTAGAAGGGACTAGCGGGGAGACCCAGTACTTC,CASSVEGTSGETQYF
TRBV6-5,NA,TRBD1,TRBJ1-4,TGTGCCAGCAGTTACCCAAGGGGACAGGGGGCGAGTGAAAAACTGTTTTTT,CASSYPRGQGASEKLFF
TRBV20-1,few,TRBD2,TRBJ2-1,TGCAGTGCTAGCCCCCTGGGGACCGGGGGGTTCAATGAGCAGTTCTTC,CSASPLGTGGFNEQFF
TRBV28,few,NA,TRBJ2-1,TGTGCCAGCAGTCCGTATCGGGGGAACGATCACTCCTACAATGAGCAGTTCTTC,CASSPYRGNDHSYNEQFF
TRBV24-1,NA,NA,TRBJ2-1,TGTGCCACCAGTGATTCTCGGCGGGGACGATACAATGAGCAGTTCTTC,CATSDSRRGRYNEQFF
TRBV11-2,few,NA,TRBJ1-3,TGTGCCAGCAGCTTAGATGCCGGATTAAACACCATATATTTT,CASSLDAGLNTIYF
TRBV11-1,few,NA,TRBJ2-3,TGTGCCAGCAGAGATCGAGCGGCAACAGATACGCAGTATTTT,CASRDRAATDTQYF
TRBV20-1,NA,NA,TRBJ2-3,TGCAGTGCTAGAGGTGGGGTAGCACCAGATACGCAGTATTTT,CSARGGVAPDTQYF
TRBV7-2,many,NA,TRBJ1-5,TGTGCCAGCAGTTTAGCGCTCAATCAGCCCCAGCATTTT,CASSLALNQPQHF
TRBV12-3/TRBV12-4,NA,NA,TRBJ2-2,TGTGCCAGCTTGCGCGGCACCGGGGAGCTGTTTTTT,CASLRGTGELFF
TRBV29-1,NA,NA,TRBJ1-4,TGCAGCGTTGAAGACAGGGGAAGAGAAAAACTGTTTTTT,CSVEDRGREKLFF
TRBV7-9,NA,NA,TRBJ2-6,TGTGCCAGCACCGGGTCGGGGGCCAACGTCCTGACTTTC,CASTGSGANVLTF
TRBV5-6,few,NA,TRBJ2-7,TGTGCCAGCAGCTCCAGACCTACCGAGCAGTACTTC,CASSSRPTEQYF
TRBV2,few,NA,TRBJ2-2,TGTGCCAGCAGGCCAGAGAGAAACACCGGGGAGCTGTTTTTT,CASRPERNTGELFF
TRBV7-2,NA,NA,TRBJ2-7,TGTGCCAGCAGCAAATCACCGGGCGGTGGGGGCGAGCAGTACTTC,CASSKSPGGGGEQYF